This paragraph reports one T cell receptor beta chain. This sample stems from a study of cytotoxic CD8 clonotypes in ibrutinib-treated CLL. Trimming at V came to 0 bases and at J to 0 bases, leaving 4 bases not matched to a gene. Per germline, CDR1 MNHEY and CDR2 SVGAGI. CDR3 length: 16 residues. Frozen PBMC stocks contributed 2 to 2.5 micrograms of genomic DNA to the TCR beta libraries. A 1 in 200,000 to 1 in 1 million T cell depth was the sequencing target. Libraries were prepared by immunoSEQ multiplex PCR; TCRdb keeps only in-frame clonotypes and omits some of them. Of 150,000 or so clones in the sample, approximately 81% were seen once.

The receptor was derived from a human donor with chronic lymphocytic leukemia. The V gene is TRBV6-5, the J gene TRBJ2-7, with 8 positions matching TRBD1. The material was PBMCs, obtained after 12 months of ibrutinib treatment. CDR3 region: CASSYSDRASSYEQYF. The CDR3 coding sequence is TGTGCCAGCAGTTACTCGGACAGGGCTAGCTCCTACGAGCAGTACTTC.